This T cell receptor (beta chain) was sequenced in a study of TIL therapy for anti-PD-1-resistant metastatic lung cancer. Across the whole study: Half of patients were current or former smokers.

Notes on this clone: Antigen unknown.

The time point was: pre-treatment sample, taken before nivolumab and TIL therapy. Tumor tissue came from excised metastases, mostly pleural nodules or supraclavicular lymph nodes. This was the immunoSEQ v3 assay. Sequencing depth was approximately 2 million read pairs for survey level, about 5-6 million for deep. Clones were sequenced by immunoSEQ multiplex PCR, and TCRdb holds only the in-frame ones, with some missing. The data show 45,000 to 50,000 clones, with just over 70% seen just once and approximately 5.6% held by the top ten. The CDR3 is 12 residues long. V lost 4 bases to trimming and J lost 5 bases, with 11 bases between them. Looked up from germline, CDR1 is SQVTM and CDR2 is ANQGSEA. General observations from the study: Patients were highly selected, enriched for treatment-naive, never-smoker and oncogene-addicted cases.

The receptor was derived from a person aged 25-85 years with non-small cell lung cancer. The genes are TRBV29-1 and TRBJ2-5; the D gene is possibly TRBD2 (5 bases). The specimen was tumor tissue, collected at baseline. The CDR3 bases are TGCAGCGTTGGGCGGGCCGGGGAGACCCAGTACTTC. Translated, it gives CSVGRAGETQYF. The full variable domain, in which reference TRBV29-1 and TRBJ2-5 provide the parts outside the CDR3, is SAVISQKPSRDICQRGTSLTIQCQVDSQVTMMFWYRQQPGQSLTLIATANQGSEATYESGFVIDKFPISRPNLTFSTLTVSNMSPEDSSIYLCSVGRAGETQYFGPGTRLLVL.